These T cell receptor beta chains were read from a single sample in a study of T-cell memory formation after mild COVID-19. MiXCR, run by TCRdb on the 5' RACE reads, gives a single entry per CDR3 protein. Among 250,000 to 350,000 distinct CDR3 sequences listed, about 15% were seen once. Sequenced material: PBMCs or a T cell subset sorted from them (not recorded which). The receptors shown here come from a man between 18 and 29 years old who had mild COVID-19 (a few samples of this study predate the infection). Cell type and time point are not known. CDR3s leave out the opening cysteine and the closing phenylalanine or tryptophan. Not all rows give a size; the values are once, few, many and, for expanded clones, a class.

clone_size	v_call	j_call	cdr3_aa
few	TRBV5-1	TRBJ2-3	ASSLAGLDTQY
.	TRBV5-8	TRBJ2-4	ASSKTASLVIQY
many	TRBV11-2	TRBJ2-3	ASSHYRGPPDTQY
.	TRBV6-2/TRBV6-3	TRBJ1-1	ASSYLTGWNEAF
.	TRBV19	TRBJ2-7	ASRSGTAYEQY
few	TRBV5-4	TRBJ1-1	ASSSPNRRSDTEAF
few	TRBV7-7	TRBJ2-1	ASSLGLAGSSEQF
.	TRBV29-1	TRBJ1-1	SVETGQRTEAF
.	TRBV7-2	TRBJ1-1	ASSLDPGRGAF
few	TRBV6-2/TRBV6-3	TRBJ1-2	ASSYFGNYGYT
.	TRBV9	TRBJ2-1	ASSEPLAGGNEQF
.	TRBV20-1	TRBJ2-3	SAIKRSTDTQY
few	TRBV12-3/TRBV12-4	TRBJ2-2	ASSLALGVTGELF
few	TRBV7-9	TRBJ1-1	ASSLVGSDEAF
.	TRBV24-1	TRBJ1-2	ATSDSGREGGYT
few	TRBV6-6	TRBJ1-6	ASSYERASSPLH
few	TRBV4-3	TRBJ2-3	ASSRQGNADTQY
many	TRBV28	TRBJ2-2	ASSPGDRANTGELF
few	TRBV7-9	TRBJ1-3	ASSLRNTIY
few	TRBV4-1	TRBJ1-1	ASSLLGTGVNTEAF
few	TRBV7-9	TRBJ1-6	ASSFGPSYNSPLH
few	TRBV5-1	TRBJ2-1	ASRSTDYNEQF
.	TRBV9	TRBJ2-1	ASSVDGQGRNEQF
few	TRBV2	TRBJ2-2	ASSVTSGGLANTGELF
.	TRBV7-2	TRBJ1-3	ASRLAHSSGNTIY
.	TRBV29-1	TRBJ2-2	SVRSSGELF
.	TRBV12-3/TRBV12-4	TRBJ2-3	ASSSSGTSGVAGDTQY
.	TRBV28	TRBJ2-5	ASSPSGGLQETQY
.	TRBV20-1	TRBJ1-1	SARPTAGAVGTEAF
few	TRBV12-3/TRBV12-4	TRBJ2-5	ASSLQAGVQETQY
.	TRBV11-2	TRBJ2-1	ASSLVAGMVYNEQF
many	TRBV9	TRBJ1-3	ASSVLSAGNTIY
once	TRBV20-1	TRBJ1-1	SARDRSRGLNTEAF
few	TRBV5-1	TRBJ2-3	ASSLSSGTDTQY
.	TRBV29-1	TRBJ2-6	SVVSGDGANVLT
.	TRBV7-2	TRBJ2-5	ASSPAAAVRETQY
few	TRBV27	TRBJ1-5	ASSPSDQPQH
many	TRBV25-1	TRBJ2-6	ASSEYLGAGANVLT
.	TRBV12-3/TRBV12-4	TRBJ2-5	ASSLRQTQETQY
.	TRBV7-2	TRBJ2-5	ASSSDRLAVGETQY
few	TRBV7-9	TRBJ1-5	ASSLGAAGSNQPQH
.	TRBV19	TRBJ2-3	ASSDRAITDTQY
.	TRBV5-1	TRBJ1-1	ASSFGDGYTEAF
.	TRBV9	TRBJ2-3	ASSGRQGRTDTQY
.	TRBV5-1	TRBJ2-1	ASRVGRDLTMVYEQF
.	TRBV18	TRBJ1-6	ASSPPGPSPPLH
few	TRBV7-9	TRBJ2-1	ASAPGQEIYNEQF
.	TRBV25-1	TRBJ1-2	ASSVPGQGYGYT
.	TRBV5-1	TRBJ2-5	ASSTLIAGIGETQY
.	TRBV4-3	TRBJ2-5	ASRRSWGVSQETKY